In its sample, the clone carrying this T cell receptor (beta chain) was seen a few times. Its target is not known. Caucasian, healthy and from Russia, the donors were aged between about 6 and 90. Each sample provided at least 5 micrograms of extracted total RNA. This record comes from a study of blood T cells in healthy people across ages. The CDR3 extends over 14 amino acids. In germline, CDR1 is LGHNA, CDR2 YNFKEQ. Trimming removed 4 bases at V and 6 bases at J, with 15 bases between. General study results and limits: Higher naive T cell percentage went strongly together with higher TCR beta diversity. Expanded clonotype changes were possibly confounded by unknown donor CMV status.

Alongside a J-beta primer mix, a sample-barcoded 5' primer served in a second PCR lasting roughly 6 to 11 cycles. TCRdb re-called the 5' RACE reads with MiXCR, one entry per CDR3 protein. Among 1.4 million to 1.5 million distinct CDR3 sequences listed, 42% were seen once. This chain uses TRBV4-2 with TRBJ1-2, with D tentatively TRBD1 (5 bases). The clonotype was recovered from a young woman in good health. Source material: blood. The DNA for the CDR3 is TGTGCCAGCAGCCCAGGGCCTACCCCTGATGGCTACACCTTC. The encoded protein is CASSPGPTPDGYTF.